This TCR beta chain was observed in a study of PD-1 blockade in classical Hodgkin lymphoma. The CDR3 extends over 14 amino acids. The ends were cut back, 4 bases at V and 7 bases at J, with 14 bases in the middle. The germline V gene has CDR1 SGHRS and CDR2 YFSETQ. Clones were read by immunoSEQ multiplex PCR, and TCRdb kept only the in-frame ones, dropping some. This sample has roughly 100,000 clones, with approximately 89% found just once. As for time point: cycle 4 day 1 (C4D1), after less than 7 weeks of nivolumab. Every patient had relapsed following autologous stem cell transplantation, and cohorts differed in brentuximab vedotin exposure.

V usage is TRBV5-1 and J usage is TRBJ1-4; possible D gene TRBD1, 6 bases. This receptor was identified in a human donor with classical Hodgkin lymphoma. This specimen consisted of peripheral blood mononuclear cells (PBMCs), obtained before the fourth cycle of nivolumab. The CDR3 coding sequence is TGCGCCAGCAGCCCGAAGGGGGGAAGTGAAAAACTGTTTTTT. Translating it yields CASSPKGGSEKLFF.